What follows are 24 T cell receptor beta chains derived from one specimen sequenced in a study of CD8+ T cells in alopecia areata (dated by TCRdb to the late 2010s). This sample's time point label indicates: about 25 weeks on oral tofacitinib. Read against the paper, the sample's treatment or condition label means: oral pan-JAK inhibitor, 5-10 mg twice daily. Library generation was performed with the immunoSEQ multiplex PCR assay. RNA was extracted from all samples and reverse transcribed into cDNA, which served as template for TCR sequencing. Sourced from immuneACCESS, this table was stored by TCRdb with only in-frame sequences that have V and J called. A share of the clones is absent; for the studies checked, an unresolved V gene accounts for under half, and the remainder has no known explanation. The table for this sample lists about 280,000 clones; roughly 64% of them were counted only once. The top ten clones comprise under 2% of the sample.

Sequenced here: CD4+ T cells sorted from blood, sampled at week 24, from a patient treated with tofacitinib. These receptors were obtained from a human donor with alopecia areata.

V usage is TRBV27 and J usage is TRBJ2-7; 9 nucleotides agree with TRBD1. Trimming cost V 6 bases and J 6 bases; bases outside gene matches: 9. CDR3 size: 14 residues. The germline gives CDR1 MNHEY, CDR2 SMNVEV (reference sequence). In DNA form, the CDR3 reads TGTGCCAGCAGCCGACCGGGACAGGGTATCGAGCAGTACTTC. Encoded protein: CASSRPGQGIEQYF.

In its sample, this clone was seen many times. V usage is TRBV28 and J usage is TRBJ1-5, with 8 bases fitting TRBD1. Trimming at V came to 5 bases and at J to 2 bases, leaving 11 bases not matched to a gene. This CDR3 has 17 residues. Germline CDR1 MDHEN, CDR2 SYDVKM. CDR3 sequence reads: CASSGDSGGEGNQPQHF. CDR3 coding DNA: TGTGCCAGCAGTGGGGACTCAGGGGGCGAGGGCAATCAGCCCCAGCATTTT.

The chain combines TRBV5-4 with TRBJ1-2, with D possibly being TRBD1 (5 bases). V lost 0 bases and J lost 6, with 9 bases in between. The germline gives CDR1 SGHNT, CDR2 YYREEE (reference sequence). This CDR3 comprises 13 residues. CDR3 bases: TGTGCCAGCAGCTTGGAGACAGCGGATGGCTACACCTTC. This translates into CASSLETADGYTF.

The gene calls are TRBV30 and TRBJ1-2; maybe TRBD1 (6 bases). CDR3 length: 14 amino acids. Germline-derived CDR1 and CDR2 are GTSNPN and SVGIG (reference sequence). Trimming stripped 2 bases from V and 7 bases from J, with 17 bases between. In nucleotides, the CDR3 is TGTGCCTGGAGTCTTTTGGGGGGCGGGTTTGGCTACACCTTC. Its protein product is CAWSLLGGGFGYTF.

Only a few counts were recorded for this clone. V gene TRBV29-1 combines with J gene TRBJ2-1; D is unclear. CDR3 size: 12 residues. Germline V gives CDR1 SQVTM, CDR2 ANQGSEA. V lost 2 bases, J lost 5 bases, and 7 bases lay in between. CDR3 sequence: CSVEFWDNEQFF. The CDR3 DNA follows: TGCAGCGTTGAATTTTGGGACAATGAGCAGTTCTTC.

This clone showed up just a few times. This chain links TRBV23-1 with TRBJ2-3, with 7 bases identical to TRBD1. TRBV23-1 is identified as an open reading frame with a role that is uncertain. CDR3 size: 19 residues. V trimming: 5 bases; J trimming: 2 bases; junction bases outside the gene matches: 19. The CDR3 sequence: CASSSPGQSLRYYTDTQYF. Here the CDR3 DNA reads TGCGCCAGCAGTTCTCCGGGACAGAGCCTCCGATACTACACAGATACGCAGTATTTT.

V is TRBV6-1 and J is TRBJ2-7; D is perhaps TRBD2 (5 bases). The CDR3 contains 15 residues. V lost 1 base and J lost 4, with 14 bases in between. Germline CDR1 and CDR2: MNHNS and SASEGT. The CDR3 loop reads CASSEGADWRYEQYF. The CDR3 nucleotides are TGTGCCAGCAGTGAAGGGGCGGACTGGAGATACGAGCAGTACTTC.

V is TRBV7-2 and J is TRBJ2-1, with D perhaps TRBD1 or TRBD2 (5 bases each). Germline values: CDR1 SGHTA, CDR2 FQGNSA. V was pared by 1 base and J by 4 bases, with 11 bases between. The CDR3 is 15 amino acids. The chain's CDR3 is CASSLGDGGYNEQFF. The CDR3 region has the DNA TGTGCCAGCAGCTTAGGGGATGGGGGTTACAATGAGCAGTTCTTC.

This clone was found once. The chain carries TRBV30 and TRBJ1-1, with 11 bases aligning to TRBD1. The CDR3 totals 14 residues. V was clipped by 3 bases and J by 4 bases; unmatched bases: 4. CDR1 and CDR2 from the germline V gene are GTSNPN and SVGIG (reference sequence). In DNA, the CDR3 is TGTGCCTGGAGAAGGACAGGGGGCCGCACTGAAGCTTTCTTT. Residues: CAWRRTGGRTEAFF.

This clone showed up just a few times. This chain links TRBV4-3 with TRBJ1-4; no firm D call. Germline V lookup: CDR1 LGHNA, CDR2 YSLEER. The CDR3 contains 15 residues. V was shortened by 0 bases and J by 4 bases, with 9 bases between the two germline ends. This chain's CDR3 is CASSQDQQINEKLFF. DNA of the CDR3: TGCGCCAGCAGCCAAGATCAGCAGATTAATGAAAAACTGTTTTTT.

Written as DNA, the CDR3 is TGTGCCAGCTCACCACTCCGGGGCGAGGGACCCCAGCATTTT. Amino acid sequence: CASSPLRGEGPQHF. This rearrangement joins TRBV18 to TRBJ1-5, with TRBD1 as a possible D gene (5 bases). The V end lost 1 base, the J end lost 10 bases, and 14 bases lay between the germline ends. Germline V gene sequence: CDR1 KGHSH, CDR2 LQKENI. This CDR3 contains 14 residues.

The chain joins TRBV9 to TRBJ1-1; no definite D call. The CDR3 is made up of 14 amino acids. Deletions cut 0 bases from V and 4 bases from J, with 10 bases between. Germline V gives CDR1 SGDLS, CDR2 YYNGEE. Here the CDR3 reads CASSVASVTTEAFF. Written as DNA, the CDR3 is TGTGCCAGCAGCGTAGCGAGTGTTACCACTGAAGCTTTCTTT. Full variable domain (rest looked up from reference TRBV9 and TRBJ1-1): DSGVTQTPKHLITATGQRVTLRCSPRSGDLSVYWYQQSLDQGLQFLIQYYNGEERAKGNILERFSAQQFPDLHSELNLSSLELGDSALYFCASSVASVTTEAFFGQGTRLTVV.

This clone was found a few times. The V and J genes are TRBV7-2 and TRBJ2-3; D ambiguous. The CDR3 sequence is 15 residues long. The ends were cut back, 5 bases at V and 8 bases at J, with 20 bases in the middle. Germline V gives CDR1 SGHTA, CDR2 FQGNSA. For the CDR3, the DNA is TGTGCCAGCAGCCTGACACCAACCAGCACCCCTACGCAGTATTTT. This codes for CASSLTPTSTPTQYF.

This CDR3 is CASSLVQSHNYGYTF. CDR3 nucleotide sequence: TGCGCCAGCAGCTTGGTTCAGTCCCACAACTATGGCTACACCTTC. The gene calls are TRBV5-1 and TRBJ1-2; no definite D call. The germline V and J ends were trimmed by 0 bases and 2 bases, with 11 bases remaining between them. This CDR3 has 15 residues. Per germline, CDR1 SGHRS and CDR2 YFSETQ.

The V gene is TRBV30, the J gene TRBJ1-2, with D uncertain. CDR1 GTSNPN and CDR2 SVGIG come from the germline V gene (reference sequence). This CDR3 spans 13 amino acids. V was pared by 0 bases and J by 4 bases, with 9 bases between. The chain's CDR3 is CAWSVQSSYGYTF. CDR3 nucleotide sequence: TGTGCCTGGAGTGTACAGTCGTCCTATGGCTACACCTTC. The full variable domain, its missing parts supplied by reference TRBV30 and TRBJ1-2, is SQTIHQWPATLVQPVGSPLSLECTVEGTSNPNLYWYRQAAGRGLQLLFYSVGIGQISSEVPQNLSASRPQDRQFILSSKKLLLSDSGFYLCAWSVQSSYGYTFGSGTRLTVV.

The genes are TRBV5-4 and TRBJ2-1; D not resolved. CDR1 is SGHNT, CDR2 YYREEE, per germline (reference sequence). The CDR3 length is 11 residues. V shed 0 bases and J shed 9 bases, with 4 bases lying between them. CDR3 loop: CASSLGGEQFF. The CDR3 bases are TGTGCCAGCAGCTTGGGCGGTGAGCAGTTCTTC.

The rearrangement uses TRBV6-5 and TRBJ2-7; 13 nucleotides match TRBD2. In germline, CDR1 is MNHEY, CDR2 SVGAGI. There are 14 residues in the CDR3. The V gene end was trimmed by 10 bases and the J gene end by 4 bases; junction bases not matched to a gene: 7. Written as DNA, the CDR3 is TGTGCCACCCGACTAGCGGGGGGCCGATACGAGCAGTACTTC. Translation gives CATRLAGGRYEQYF.

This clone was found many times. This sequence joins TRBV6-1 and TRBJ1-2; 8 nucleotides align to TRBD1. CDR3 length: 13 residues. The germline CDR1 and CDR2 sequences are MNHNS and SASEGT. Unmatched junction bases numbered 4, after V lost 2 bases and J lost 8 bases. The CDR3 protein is CASSEQGAGGYTF. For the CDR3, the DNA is TGTGCCAGCAGTGAACAGGGGGCGGGCGGCTACACCTTC.

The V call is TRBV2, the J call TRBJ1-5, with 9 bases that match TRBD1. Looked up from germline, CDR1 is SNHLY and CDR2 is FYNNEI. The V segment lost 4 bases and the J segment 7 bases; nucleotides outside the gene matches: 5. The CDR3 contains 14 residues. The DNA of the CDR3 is TGTGCCAGCAGTGCCACAGGGGGCGGACAGCCCCAGCATTTT. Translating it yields CASSATGGGQPQHF.

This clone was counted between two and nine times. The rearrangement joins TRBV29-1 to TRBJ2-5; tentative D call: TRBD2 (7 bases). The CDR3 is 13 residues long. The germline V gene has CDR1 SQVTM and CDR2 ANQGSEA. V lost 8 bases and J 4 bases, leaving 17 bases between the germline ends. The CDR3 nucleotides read TGCAGCTTCGACACAGGGAGGGGAGAGACCCAGTACTTC. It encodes CSFDTGRGETQYF.

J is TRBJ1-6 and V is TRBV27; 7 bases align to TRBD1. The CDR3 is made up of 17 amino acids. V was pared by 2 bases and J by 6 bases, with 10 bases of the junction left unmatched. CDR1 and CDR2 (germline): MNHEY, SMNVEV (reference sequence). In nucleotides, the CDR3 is TGTGCCAGCAGTTTAACGGGACAGTATACTGGTAATTCACCCCTCCACTTT. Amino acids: CASSLTGQYTGNSPLHF.

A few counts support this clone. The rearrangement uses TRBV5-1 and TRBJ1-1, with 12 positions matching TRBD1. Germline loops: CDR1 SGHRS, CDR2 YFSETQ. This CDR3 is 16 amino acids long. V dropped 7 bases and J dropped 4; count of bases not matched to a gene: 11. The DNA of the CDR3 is TGCGCCAGCGGCTCCGGGACAGGGGGCAAGGTCACTGAAGCTTTCTTT. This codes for CASGSGTGGKVTEAFF.

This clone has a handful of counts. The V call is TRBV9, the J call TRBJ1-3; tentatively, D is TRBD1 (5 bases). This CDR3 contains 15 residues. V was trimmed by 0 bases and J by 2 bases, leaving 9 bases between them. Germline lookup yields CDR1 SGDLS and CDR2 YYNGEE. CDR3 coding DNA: TGTGCCAGCAGCGTAGATCCAGGGACTGGAAACACCATATATTTT. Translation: CASSVDPGTGNTIYF.

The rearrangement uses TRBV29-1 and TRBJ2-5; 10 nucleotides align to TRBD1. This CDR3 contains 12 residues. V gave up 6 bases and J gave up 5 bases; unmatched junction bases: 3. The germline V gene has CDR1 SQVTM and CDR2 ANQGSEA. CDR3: CSVDRGKETQYF. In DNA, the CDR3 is TGCAGCGTGGACAGGGGGAAGGAGACCCAGTACTTC. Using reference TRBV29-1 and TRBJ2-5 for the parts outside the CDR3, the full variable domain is SAVISQKPSRDICQRGTSLTIQCQVDSQVTMMFWYRQQPGQSLTLIATANQGSEATYESGFVIDKFPISRPNLTFSTLTVSNMSPEDSSIYLCSVDRGKETQYFGPGTRLLVL.